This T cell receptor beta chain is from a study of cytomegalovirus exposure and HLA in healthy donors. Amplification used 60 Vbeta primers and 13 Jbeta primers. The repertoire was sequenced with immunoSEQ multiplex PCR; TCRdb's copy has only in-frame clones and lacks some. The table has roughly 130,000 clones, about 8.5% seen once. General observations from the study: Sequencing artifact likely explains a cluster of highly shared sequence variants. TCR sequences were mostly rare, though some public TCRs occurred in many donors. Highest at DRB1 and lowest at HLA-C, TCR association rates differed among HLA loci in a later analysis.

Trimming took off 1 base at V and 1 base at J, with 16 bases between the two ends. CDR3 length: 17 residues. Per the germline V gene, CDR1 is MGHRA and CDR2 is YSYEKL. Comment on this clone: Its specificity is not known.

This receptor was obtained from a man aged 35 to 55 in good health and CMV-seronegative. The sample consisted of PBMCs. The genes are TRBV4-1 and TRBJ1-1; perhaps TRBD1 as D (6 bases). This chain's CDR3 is CASSQGVMGHRNTEAFF. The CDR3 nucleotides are TGCGCCAGCAGCCAAGGGGTTATGGGACATAGGAACACTGAAGCTTTCTTT.